In its sample, the clone carrying this T cell receptor (beta chain) was seen a few times. Per the germline V gene, CDR1 is MGHRA and CDR2 is YSYEKL. J gave up 0 bases and V 0 bases, and 2 bases lay outside the gene matches. The length of the CDR3 is 15 residues. This entry comes from a study of OX40 agonist ivuxolimab in advanced cancers. Across the whole study: Patients' therapy was ivuxolimab, an antibody that acts as an agonist of OX40 (CD134). All patients had ivuxolimab intravenously every 2 weeks at 0.01 to 10 mg/kg. Partial response was recorded in three patients: one hepatocellular carcinoma and two cutaneous melanoma cases.

The repertoire was sequenced with immunoSEQ multiplex PCR; TCRdb's copy has only in-frame clones and lacks some. The table lists just under 20,000 clones, about 79% of them singletons. The receptor's source is an adult with an advanced solid tumor such as melanoma, head and neck, liver or kidney cancer. Source: CD4+ or CD8+ T cells sorted from blood, taken in a trial of the OX40 agonist ivuxolimab. The chain employs TRBV4-1 and TRBJ2-7, with 7 bases fitting TRBD2. CDR3 region: CASSQDGGGSYEQYF. The CDR3 DNA reads TGCGCCAGCAGCCAAGACGGCGGGGGCTCCTACGAGCAGTACTTC.